This T cell receptor beta chain was observed in a study of T cells in Graves' hyperthyroidism and ophthalmopathy. With 6 bases clipped from V and 7 bases from J, the junction kept 15 bases outside the gene matches. The CDR3 runs to 16 residues. Germline CDR1 reads MDHEN; CDR2 reads SYDVKM. General study results and limits: Most clonotypes that expanded in the thyroid above 0.001 also showed up in blood.

Used for diagnoses were clinical symptoms, serum thyroxine and TRAb, thyroid ultrasound and orbital computed tomography. Using RNA transcripts as the source, TCR beta CDR3 regions were amplified. An initial round of RT-PCR targeting the TCR CDR3 relied on the HTBI primer set. MiXCR, applied by TCRdb to the multiplex PCR reads, yields one record per CDR3 protein. The data show fewer than 550,000 distinct CDR3 sequences, with around 14% seen just once and roughly an eighth held by the top ten. Many counts were recorded for this clonotype. Its specificity is unknown. Source material: blood. This chain joins TRBV28 and TRBJ2-1; 7 bases are a match to TRBD2. This receptor was identified in a woman aged 18-29 years with Graves' hyperthyroidism. The CDR3 protein is CASSSLDGRARNEQFF. The DNA for the CDR3 is TGTGCCAGCAGCTCGCTTGATGGGAGGGCGAGAAATGAGCAGTTCTTC.